This is a list of T cell receptor beta chains from one sample in a study of blood T cell repertoires in COVID-19. Assay used: immunoSEQ multiplex PCR; TCRdb lists only in-frame clones, some missing. Of over 300,000 clones listed, nearly 90% were seen once; the top ten hold 6.5%. The sequenced material came from peripheral blood. Source of these receptors: a man aged 18-30 years with active or convalescent COVID-19. Each CDR3 is given with its conserved first and last residue. Each record gives: D gene, V gene, clone size, J gene, CDR3 DNA, CDR3 protein. D genes are given only for firm matches. A row's size may be missing; if present it is once, few, many or a size class.

>TRBD2|TRBV7-6|.|TRBJ2-7
TGTGCCAGCAGCCTCGACTCCGGGACTAGCGGGGGGCACTACGAGCAGTACTTC
CASSLDSGTSGGHYEQYF
>TRBD1|TRBV3-1/TRBV3-2|few|TRBJ2-5
TGTGCCAGCAGCCACGTAGGACAGGGGGCTGAGACCCAGTACTTC
CASSHVGQGAETQYF
>TRBD2|TRBV6-5|.|TRBJ2-1
TGTGCCAGCAGTTACCGGGGGGGGTCTCTAAATGAGCAGTTCTTC
CASSYRGGSLNEQFF
>.|TRBV9|.|TRBJ2-2
TGTGCCAGCAGCGATTTGGCAGGGCGGAACGGGGAGCTGTTTTTT
CASSDLAGRNGELFF
>TRBD1|TRBV7-9|.|TRBJ2-1
TGTGCCAGCAGCGGGCCCAGCCCGGGACAGGGGGCGTTGGATGAGCAGTTCTTC
CASSGPSPGQGALDEQFF
>.|TRBV30|.|TRBJ1-2
TGTGCCTGGAGGCGGTGGGGGGGCGCGGACTATGGCTACACCTTC
CAWRRWGGADYGYTF
>TRBD1|TRBV7-9|.|TRBJ1-6
TGTGCCAGCAGGCCAGGGGGTTACTCACCCCTCCACTTT
CASRPGGYSPLHF
>TRBD1|TRBV30|.|TRBJ1-1
TGTGCCTGGGACAGGGTGAACACTGAAGCTTTCTTT
CAWDRVNTEAFF
>TRBD1|TRBV28|.|TRBJ2-3
TGTGCCAGCAGTTACCCGGACAGGGCGCGCAATACGCAGTATTTT
CASSYPDRARNTQYF
>.|TRBV2|.|TRBJ2-6
TGTGCCAGCAGTGCCCGAAGGGAGTTGTCCTCTGGGGCCAACGTCCTGACTTTC
CASSARRELSSGANVLTF
>TRBD1|TRBV19|once|TRBJ1-2
TGTGCCAGTAGCTACAGGGGACAAACCTATGGCTACACCTTC
CASSYRGQTYGYTF
>TRBD1|TRBV6-5|.|TRBJ2-5
TGTGCCAGCAGGGGGACAGGGGGCGGGGAGACCCAGTACTTC
CASRGTGGGETQYF
>TRBD1|TRBV10-3|.|TRBJ2-3
TGTGCCATCAGTGGGACAGGGAAAGCAGATACGCAGTATTTT
CAISGTGKADTQYF
>.|TRBV6-5|.|TRBJ2-1
TGTGCCAGCAGCCTCATCCTAGGTGATGAGCAGTTCTTC
CASSLILGDEQFF
>TRBD1|TRBV29-1|.|TRBJ1-1
TGCAGCGTAAGGGGGGGACAGGGACTTTCTGAAGCTTTCTTT
CSVRGGQGLSEAFF
>.|TRBV11-2|.|TRBJ2-2
TGTGCCAGCAGCTTAGAAGGCGGGATAGTCGGGGAGCTGTTTTTT
CASSLEGGIVGELFF
>TRBD2|TRBV6-1|.|TRBJ2-1
TGTGCCAGCAGTGAGCTAGCGGTGAGGGATGAGCAGTTCTTC
CASSELAVRDEQFF
>TRBD1|TRBV6-5|.|TRBJ2-2
TGTGCCAGCAGTTACCCGGGACAGGGGTTCGGGGAGCTGTTTTTT
CASSYPGQGFGELFF
>TRBD1|TRBV7-8|.|TRBJ1-6
TGTGCCAGCAGCTTCGCGGGGACAGGGGTTACTCACTTT
CASSFAGTGVTHF
>.|TRBV18|.|TRBJ2-1
TGTGCCAGCTCACCACCTGCCAGGGGGGACAATGAGCAGTTCTTC
CASSPPARGDNEQFF
>TRBD1|TRBV5-8|once|TRBJ2-7
TGTGCCAGCAGCAGGGACAGGGACTACGAGCAGTACTTC
CASSRDRDYEQYF